These 8 T cell receptor beta chains share one sample of origin, sequenced in a study of blood T cell repertoires in COVID-19. Using immunoSEQ multiplex PCR, the repertoire was profiled, and TCRdb retains in-frame clones only, with some absent. The table records about 160,000 clones, 82% of them present only once. The sequencing input was PBMCs or T cells enriched from blood (not recorded which). All receptors derive from a man aged 55 to 70 who had recovered from COVID-19.

This clone was seen many times. This chain links TRBV7-9 with TRBJ2-7; D is uncertain. The CDR3 is 12 amino acids. Germline-derived CDR1 and CDR2 are SEHNR and FQNEAQ (reference sequence). Between the trimmed V and J ends, which lost 1 base and 6 bases, there was a span of 7 bases. The CDR3 loop is CASSLDVGEQYF. CDR3 nucleotides: TGTGCCAGCAGCTTAGACGTCGGCGAGCAGTACTTC.

This sequence joins TRBV3-1 (or the pseudogene TRBV3-2) and TRBJ2-3; unclear D gene. The CDR3 totals 12 residues. Trimming took 4 bases from V and 6 from J, leaving 8 bases between them. Germline loops: CDR1 LGHDT, CDR2 YNNKEL (reference sequence). DNA of the CDR3: TGTGCCAGCAGCCTTGCGGTGGATACGCAGTATTTT. Translating it yields CASSLAVDTQYF.

V is TRBV7-2 and J is TRBJ2-7, with D tentatively TRBD2 (6 bases). Trimming shortened V by 5 bases and J by 1 base, and 12 bases separated the two germline ends. Germline V gives CDR1 SGHTA, CDR2 FQGNSA. The length of the CDR3 is 14 residues. The CDR3 DNA reads as TGTGCCAGCAGCCGGGACTTGGGGTCCTACGAGCAGTACTTC. Protein: CASSRDLGSYEQYF. Looking up the rest from reference TRBV7-2 and TRBJ2-7 gives the full variable domain: GAGVSQSPSNKVTEKGKDVELRCDPISGHTALYWYRQSLGQGLEFLIYFQGNSAPDKSGLPSDRFSAERTGGSVSTLTIQRTQQEDSAVYLCASSRDLGSYEQYFGPGTRLTVT.

This chain uses TRBV3-1 (or the pseudogene TRBV3-2) with TRBJ2-1; D is perhaps TRBD1 (5 bases). V lost 1 base to trimming and J lost 3 bases, with 10 bases between them. Germline assignment: CDR1 LGHDT and CDR2 YNNKEL (reference sequence). The CDR3 extends over 15 amino acids. CDR3 DNA: TGTGCCAGCAGCCAAGTAATAGGGGTCTACAATGAGCAGTTCTTC. This sequence encodes CASSQVIGVYNEQFF.

This chain joins TRBV30 and TRBJ1-5; 7 nucleotides align to TRBD1. V shed 7 bases and J 1 base; nucleotides not matched to a gene: 4. The CDR3 contains 13 residues. Looked up from germline, CDR1 is GTSNPN and CDR2 is SVGIG (reference sequence). The chain's CDR3 is CAYDRESNQPQHF. The CDR3 DNA reads TGTGCCTATGACAGGGAGAGCAATCAGCCCCAGCATTTT. Drawing the rest from reference TRBV30 and TRBJ1-5, the complete variable domain is SQTIHQWPATLVQPVGSPLSLECTVEGTSNPNLYWYRQAAGRGLQLLFYSVGIGQISSEVPQNLSASRPQDRQFILSSKKLLLSDSGFYLCAYDRESNQPQHFGDGTRLSIL.

V and J are TRBV7-3 and TRBJ2-1; 8 nucleotides agree with TRBD2. The CDR3 sequence is 16 residues long. V gave up 5 bases and J gave up 9 bases; unmatched junction bases: 15. Looked up from germline, CDR1 is SGHTA and CDR2 is FQGTGA. In nucleotides, the CDR3 is TGTGCCAGCAGCAACAAAGCGGGAGATCCTCGGGTTGAGCAGTTCTTC. Protein sequence: CASSNKAGDPRVEQFF.

The V and J genes are TRBV6-5 and TRBJ2-2; the match to TRBD1 covers 9 bases. CDR3 length: 15 amino acids. CDR1 is MNHEY, CDR2 SVGAGI, per germline. V gave up 7 bases and J gave up 7 bases; unmatched junction bases: 10. As DNA, the CDR3 is TGTGCCAGCACAAGACTACAGGGGGCGGGCGGGGAGCTGTTTTTT. Translated, it gives CASTRLQGAGGELFF.

The chain links TRBV4-1 to TRBJ1-2; tentatively, D is TRBD1 (5 bases). V dropped 3 bases and J dropped 2 bases, with 7 bases sitting between them. This CDR3 spans 13 amino acids. Germline CDR1 is MGHRA and CDR2 is YSYEKL. CDR3 amino acids: CASSQGGNYGYTF. DNA of the CDR3: TGCGCCAGCAGCCAGGGGGGGAACTATGGCTACACCTTC.